Here is one T cell receptor (beta chain) with its context. Its target is not known. In every patient, relapse followed autologous stem cell transplantation, while exposure to brentuximab vedotin differed. The entry originates in a study of PD-1 blockade in classical Hodgkin lymphoma. For the study at large: Treatment was intravenous nivolumab, 3 mg/kg every 2 weeks, until progression. The study, taken as a whole, reports: A significant rise in TCR diversity by C4D1 was seen for CD4+ but not CD8+ cells. Baseline TCR diversity was reportedly lower in newly diagnosed patients than healthy donors.

TCRdb's table, derived via immunoSEQ multiplex PCR, lists solely in-frame clones and lacks some. The sample includes tens of thousands of clones, 65% to 85% seen only once; the top ten take about 15%. This specimen was peripheral blood mononuclear cells (PBMCs), taken at baseline. This sequence originates from a human donor with classical Hodgkin lymphoma.

The CDR3: CASSTLAGEQETQYF. As DNA, the CDR3 is TGTGCCAGCAGTACACTAGCGGGGGAACAAGAGACCCAGTACTTC. The chain employs TRBV6-1 and TRBJ2-5, with 11 nucleotides matching TRBD2. The V gene end was trimmed by 5 bases and the J gene end by 2 bases; junction bases not matched to a gene: 4. Germline CDR1 is MNHNS and CDR2 is SASEGT. The length of the CDR3 is 15 residues.